These T cell receptor beta chains were read from a single sample in a study of blood T cell repertoires in COVID-19. Method: immunoSEQ multiplex PCR; TCRdb's copy keeps in-frame clones and lacks some. Of about 370,000 clones in the sample, 85% to 90% were seen once. Sample: PBMCs or T cells enriched from blood (not recorded which). The origin of the receptors is a man aged 18 to 30 who had recovered from COVID-19. CDR3s include the opening cysteine and the closing phenylalanine or tryptophan.

len,v_gene,CDR3aa
14,TRBV6-5,CATPGGGQGFGYTF
14,TRBV19,CASSIGGRGTEAFF
12,TRBV30,CAWGSVGNTIYF
14,TRBV7-9,CASSSDRGDEKLFF
16,TRBV18,CASSQEQGMDTGELFF
16,TRBV3-1/TRBV3-2,CASSQDPGQRNEKLFF
16,TRBV10-1,CASSESYRGRTDTQYF
17,TRBV7-3,CASSPQAGLAATDTQYF
14,TRBV7-9,CASNRQQMNTEAFF
15,TRBV30,CAWNPLAGSSYEQYF
15,TRBV11-2,CASRRDRGLSGELFF
15,TRBV4-2,CASSPFGAIGNTIYF
13,TRBV6-5,CASISPRRGEQFF
17,TRBV18,CASSPLTPRGTNEKLFF
18,TRBV7-9,CASSLAGLKTGGVETQYF
16,TRBV27,CASSLRSGSADTEAFF
15,TRBV7-9,CASSPLTSGRLKQFF
15,TRBV19,CASSPTGGRTGELFF
11,TRBV19,CATETGLGYTF
13,TRBV19,CASSVTIYNEQFF
16,TRBV19,CASSPHLQKSNYGYTF
17,TRBV10-2,CASSHLGGTRSTGELFF
12,TRBV12-3/TRBV12-4,CASIPSGGAYTF
17,TRBV5-1,CASTRVSSGGATDTQYF
17,TRBV21-1,CASSKARYRGIGNTIYF
14,TRBV27,CASSASGTVYGYTF
18,TRBV18,CASSLNRGFSSGSYEQYF
16,TRBV6-2/TRBV6-3,CASSTSTGGGNQPQHF
16,TRBV6-2/TRBV6-3,CASSVQQGGGTGELFF
13,TRBV11-3,CASSLDQVGSAFF
16,TRBV18,CASSPTVLSSYNEQFF
14,TRBV10-1,CASGSGRSYNEQFF
15,TRBV30,CAWSRLAGGTDTQYF
17,TRBV5-1,CASSDAGTADSNQPQHF
11,TRBV6-2/TRBV6-3,CASSAAGGYTF
13,TRBV18,CASSPGSSYEQYF
16,TRBV10-3,CAISDAGTSGRDTQYF
15,TRBV7-8,CASSLRQGPSYEQYF
16,TRBV2,CASRGRINPPYNEQFF
12,TRBV7-9,CASSLGEGRLFF
14,TRBV28,CASSSVGGNSPLHF
14,TRBV7-9,CASSWADRAHGYTF
14,TRBV11-2,CASSLGSSYNEQFF
18,TRBV7-9,CASSYRTGGEGERVGYTF
13,TRBV5-6,CASSVTGTPDAFF
14,TRBV10-1,CASRETDQRGEQFF